This is a list of T cell receptor beta chains from one sample in a study of blood T cells in healthy people across ages. TCRdb fed the 5' RACE reads into MiXCR, producing one record per CDR3 protein. Of 1.5 million to 2 million distinct CDR3 sequences in the sample, around half were seen once. Sequenced: blood. Every receptor here comes from a woman aged 40 to 49 in good health. The CDR3 runs from the conserved cysteine through the conserved F or W. D genes are given only for firm matches. Clone size is shown for a subset of rows, as once, few, many or a class of expanded clone.

d_gene,abundance,j_gene,v_gene,CDR3nt,CDR3aa
TRBD2,NA,TRBJ2-3,TRBV7-2,TGTGCCAGCAGCTTAGCTAGCGGGAGGTCGGGAGATACGCAGTATTTT,CASSLASGRSGDTQYF
TRBD1,NA,TRBJ2-7,TRBV7-2,TGTGCCAGCAGCTCCCGACAGGGGGCCCCCTACGAGCAGTACTTC,CASSSRQGAPYEQYF
NA,NA,TRBJ1-5,TRBV2,TGTGCCAGCAGTGAATCGGGGGTTAACAATCAGCCCCAGCATTTT,CASSESGVNNQPQHF
TRBD1,NA,TRBJ1-6,TRBV4-2,TGTGCCAGCAGCCAAGAACAGGGGCCCAGGGAGTCACCCCTCCACTTT,CASSQEQGPRESPLHF
NA,NA,TRBJ1-5,TRBV6-1,TGTGCCAGCAGTGAAGGGGGCAGGAATCAGCCCCAGCATTTT,CASSEGGRNQPQHF
NA,NA,TRBJ1-6,TRBV5-1,TGCGCCAGCAGCTTCGCGGGACGGTTAAATTCACCCCTCCACTTT,CASSFAGRLNSPLHF
TRBD1,few,TRBJ2-5,TRBV6-1,TGTGCCAGCACGTGGGACAGGCGGCCCCAAGAGACCCAGTACTTC,CASTWDRRPQETQYF
NA,NA,TRBJ2-7,TRBV6-2/TRBV6-3,TGTGCCAGCAGTTATGAGTCAGGGGCCATCTACGAGCAGTACTTC,CASSYESGAIYEQYF
NA,NA,TRBJ1-6,TRBV6-6,TGTGCCAGCAGTCCTCAAACCGGGCGTCTTAATTCACCCCTCCACTTT,CASSPQTGRLNSPLHF
NA,NA,TRBJ1-2,TRBV5-1,TGCGCCAGCAGCATCTGGACCACCCCAGGGGGCTACACCTTC,CASSIWTTPGGYTF
NA,few,TRBJ2-5,TRBV29-1,TGCAGCGTTGATGCGAGTACGGAGACCCAGTACTTC,CSVDASTETQYF
TRBD1,NA,TRBJ2-7,TRBV20-1,TGCAGTGCTAGAGACCATAGACAGGGCCCCTACGAGCAGTACTTC,CSARDHRQGPYEQYF
NA,many,TRBJ2-5,TRBV20-1,TGCAGTGCTAGGAGGCAAGAGACCCAGTACTTC,CSARRQETQYF
NA,NA,TRBJ2-6,TRBV20-1,TGCAGTGCTAGGGTGAATGGGGCCAACGTCCTGACTTTC,CSARVNGANVLTF
NA,NA,TRBJ2-3,TRBV9,TGTGCCAGCAGCGTAGAGGGGTACTACACAGATACGCAGTATTTT,CASSVEGYYTDTQYF
TRBD1,NA,TRBJ2-5,TRBV20-1,TGCAGTGCTCCTCATACAGGGGGTCAAGAGACCCAGTACTTC,CSAPHTGGQETQYF
TRBD1,NA,TRBJ2-7,TRBV28,TGTGCCAGCAGTTCCCTCACTCCGTCGACAGGGAACGAGCAGTACTTC,CASSSLTPSTGNEQYF
TRBD1,NA,TRBJ2-1,TRBV6-5,TGTGCCAGCAGTTCGGACAGGCGCTACAATGAGCAGTTCTTC,CASSSDRRYNEQFF
TRBD2,few,TRBJ2-3,TRBV5-1,TGCGCCAGCAGCTCGGGCCTACAAAGCGGGGCTAGCACAGATACGCAGTATTTT,CASSSGLQSGASTDTQYF
NA,NA,TRBJ2-4,TRBV14,TGTGCCAGCAGCCAACGTCGCAATAGCGACTTAAACATTCAGTACTTC,CASSQRRNSDLNIQYF
NA,NA,TRBJ2-1,TRBV2,TGTGCCAGCAGTGAAGAGGACGGGACGTACAATGAGCAGTTCTTC,CASSEEDGTYNEQFF
NA,few,TRBJ1-4,TRBV27,TGTGCCAGCGGCCACCGACGGATTAATGAAAAACTGTTTTTT,CASGHRRINEKLFF
NA,few,TRBJ2-3,TRBV5-1,TGCGCCAGCAGCTTGGCGGTGACGAACGCCAGGACAGATACGCAGTATTTT,CASSLAVTNARTDTQYF
NA,NA,TRBJ2-5,TRBV12-3/TRBV12-4,TGTGCCAGCACCTACCTCAGGTGGGGGAGGTACCAAGAGACCCAGTACTTC,CASTYLRWGRYQETQYF
NA,few,TRBJ2-5,TRBV7-9,TGTGCCAGCAGTGGCCAAGGGGATCCCATCCAAGAGACCCAGTACTTC,CASSGQGDPIQETQYF
TRBD2,NA,TRBJ2-7,TRBV4-2,TGTGCCAGCAGCCAAGTTTCTGTGTCCGGGGGGGCTTTCTACGAGCAGTACTTC,CASSQVSVSGGAFYEQYF
NA,NA,TRBJ2-5,TRBV4-3,TGCGCCAGCAGCCAAGAATTGGGGGTTGAGGAAGAGACCCAGTACTTC,CASSQELGVEEETQYF
TRBD2,NA,TRBJ2-1,TRBV29-1,TGCAGCGTGGGGACTAGCTTTGGCAATGAGCAGTTCTTC,CSVGTSFGNEQFF
TRBD1,few,TRBJ2-1,TRBV12-3/TRBV12-4,TGTGCCAGCAGCCCCGGACAGGGAAGAGAGCAGTTCTTC,CASSPGQGREQFF
NA,few,TRBJ1-2,TRBV7-2,TGTGCCAGCAGCTTTATTGTTGGGTATGGCTACACCTTC,CASSFIVGYGYTF
NA,NA,TRBJ2-5,TRBV2,TGTGTCAGCAGGCCGCGGTCCCAAGAGACCCAGTACTTC,CVSRPRSQETQYF
TRBD2,NA,TRBJ2-3,TRBV6-1,TGTGCCAGCAGTGAGAGTAGCGGGGGGAGCACAGATACGCAGTATTTT,CASSESSGGSTDTQYF
NA,NA,TRBJ2-3,TRBV15,TGTGCCACCAGCAGAGTACAGGAGGCAGATACGCAGTATTTT,CATSRVQEADTQYF
TRBD1,few,TRBJ1-2,TRBV6-5,TGTGCCAGCAGATTAGAGGGGGCACGGCTACGTGGCTACACCTTC,CASRLEGARLRGYTF
NA,NA,TRBJ2-3,TRBV20-1,TGCAGTGCCAACCACCGGGACTCTTTCACAGATACGCAGTATTTT,CSANHRDSFTDTQYF
NA,few,TRBJ2-5,TRBV11-2,TGTGCCAGCAGCTTAGTTCGGGGCTTGTACCAAGAGACCCAGTACTTC,CASSLVRGLYQETQYF
NA,NA,TRBJ2-1,TRBV6-2/TRBV6-3,TGTGCCAGCAGTTACTCGAGGGTGGGTTCCTACAATGAGCAGTTCTTC,CASSYSRVGSYNEQFF
NA,NA,TRBJ1-5,TRBV20-1,TGCAGTGCTAGTAGGGATCTACAGGGTTTTCAGCCCCAGCATTTT,CSASRDLQGFQPQHF
NA,few,TRBJ2-5,TRBV6-2/TRBV6-3,TGTGCCAGCACCCCGGCGGGACAAAAAGAGACCCAGTACTTC,CASTPAGQKETQYF
NA,NA,TRBJ2-1,TRBV3-1,TGTGCCAGCAGCCAAGTAGGCTTCGGCTATGAGCAGTTCTTC,CASSQVGFGYEQFF
NA,few,TRBJ2-3,TRBV6-2/TRBV6-3,TGTGCCAGCAGACCCCCAGATAGGCTAATCACAGATACGCAGTATTTT,CASRPPDRLITDTQYF
TRBD1,few,TRBJ2-1,TRBV29-1,TGCAGCGTTGAAGTAGCAGGGGGTATGTCCTACAATGAGCAGTTCTTC,CSVEVAGGMSYNEQFF
TRBD2,NA,TRBJ2-1,TRBV29-1,TGCAGCGGCGGACGGCGGGGGGCCTACAATGAGCAGTTCTTC,CSGGRRGAYNEQFF
NA,few,TRBJ1-5,TRBV29-1,TGCAGCGTAAAACAGGGAAATAGCAATCAGCCCCAGCATTTT,CSVKQGNSNQPQHF
TRBD2,few,TRBJ2-5,TRBV7-6,TGTGCCAGCAGCTTAATAAGGGGCGGGGGAGAGACCCAGTACTTC,CASSLIRGGGETQYF
NA,NA,TRBJ1-2,TRBV11-1,TGTGCCAGCAGCTCCGATTACGGAGCTAACTATGGCTACACCTTC,CASSSDYGANYGYTF
NA,NA,TRBJ2-1,TRBV2,TGTGCCAGCACCGTGGAAGGCCATGAGCAGTTCTTC,CASTVEGHEQFF
NA,few,TRBJ2-5,TRBV29-1,TGCAGCATCCTGAACTATGGTTCTGGAGAGACCCAGTACTTC,CSILNYGSGETQYF
NA,NA,TRBJ1-5,TRBV4-3,TGCGCCAGCAGCCAAGAACATCCGGAAAATCAGCCCCAGCATTTT,CASSQEHPENQPQHF
NA,few,TRBJ1-6,TRBV20-1,TGCAGTGCTAGAATTTACTTAGGCAGTATCGAAAATTCACCCCTCCACTTT,CSARIYLGSIENSPLHF
NA,NA,TRBJ2-2,TRBV29-1,TGCAGCGTGGTGGCACAGGCCCCGGGGGAGCTGTTTTTT,CSVVAQAPGELFF
TRBD1,NA,TRBJ2-3,TRBV7-2,TGTGCCAGCAGCTTACGGGACAGGGGGCTGGTAGATACGCAGTATTTT,CASSLRDRGLVDTQYF
NA,few,TRBJ2-7,TRBV4-2,TGTGCCAGCAGCCAAGAAGGAGGTGAAGAGCAGTACTTC,CASSQEGGEEQYF